The 32 T cell receptor beta chains listed next were all sequenced from one sample in a study of shared clonotypes between healthy human individuals. Clones were sequenced by immunoSEQ multiplex PCR, and TCRdb holds only the in-frame ones, with some missing. The sample shows over a million clones, around four fifths of them seen only once. Sequenced: memory CD4+ T cells sorted from blood. Stated subset: CD45RA-negative fraction. The receptors derive from a man between 18 and 35 years old in good health.

The chain uses TRBV7-2 and TRBJ1-5; a weak D match, TRBD1 (6 bases). CDR1 is SGHTA, CDR2 FQGNSA, per germline. This CDR3 region has 16 residues. Trimming took off 1 base at V and 7 bases at J, with 17 bases between the two ends. In DNA, the CDR3 is TGTGCCAGCAGCTTAGGTAGAAGCGGGGGGGCCCAGCCCCAGCATTTT. Translation gives CASSLGRSGGAQPQHF.

This chain uses TRBV14 with TRBJ2-5, with 10 bases identical to TRBD1. The CDR3 loop spans 17 amino acids. The germline V gene encodes CDR1 SGHDN and CDR2 FVKESK. V lost 0 bases, J lost 4 bases, and 8 bases stayed unmatched. This CDR3 is CASSQDRRTGGGETQYF. As DNA, the CDR3 is TGTGCCAGCAGCCAAGATCGTAGGACAGGGGGAGGAGAGACCCAGTACTTC.

The chain is built from TRBV4-1 and TRBJ1-1; D ambiguous. Trimming removed 3 bases from V and 8 bases from J, with 16 bases in between. The CDR3 runs 14 residues. Germline lookup yields CDR1 MGHRA and CDR2 YSYEKL. The CDR3 DNA follows: TGCGCCAGCAGCCACCTAAATCCTCAGGCAGAAGCTTTCTTT. Residues: CASSHLNPQAEAFF.

The chain uses TRBV20-1 and TRBJ1-1; D possibly corresponds to TRBD1 (5 bases). The CDR3 has 11 amino acids. Germline CDR1 reads DFQATT; CDR2 reads SNEGSKA (reference sequence). The CDR3 sequence: CRGLGGTEAFF. The CDR3 DNA is TGCAGGGGCTTGGGGGGAACTGAAGCTTTCTTT.

CDR3 amino acids: CASRGYGYEQYF. The CDR3 DNA reads as TGTGCCAGCAGGGGGTATGGGTACGAGCAGTACTTC. The chain employs TRBV2 and TRBJ2-7, with D unresolved. Trimming pared 6 bases from V and 4 bases from J, leaving 10 bases between. The V gene's germline CDR1 is SNHLY and CDR2 FYNNEI. This CDR3 contains 12 residues.

The rearrangement joins TRBV4-3 to TRBJ1-3; no reliable D call. The CDR3 runs to 15 residues. Germline V gene sequence: CDR1 LGHNA, CDR2 YSLEER. V lost 1 base, J lost 0 bases, and 7 bases lay in between. CDR3 coding DNA: TGCGCCAGCAGCCAAGTACACTCCTCTGGAAACACCATATATTTT. Translation gives CASSQVHSSGNTIYF.

The table lists this clone with many counts. This chain connects TRBV5-1 to TRBJ2-2; no firm D call. Germline CDR1 and CDR2: SGHRS and YFSETQ. V gave up 1 base and J gave up 4 bases, with 11 bases separating them. The CDR3 has 15 amino acids. The CDR3 DNA reads TGCGCCAGCAGCTTGTCGATTTCGGCCACCGGGGAGCTGTTTTTT. Protein product: CASSLSISATGELFF.

This clone was seen once. The chain links TRBV10-3 to TRBJ1-1, with 8 bases aligning to TRBD1. V lost 6 bases, J lost 0 bases, and 12 bases stayed unmatched. This CDR3 spans 17 amino acids. The V gene's germline CDR1 is ENHRY and CDR2 SYGVKD. CDR3 amino acids: CAISQTTGGGMNTEAFF. In DNA form, the CDR3 reads TGTGCCATCAGCCAGACAACAGGGGGGGGGATGAACACTGAAGCTTTCTTT.

This rearrangement joins TRBV2 to TRBJ2-7, with 11 bases lining up with TRBD1. CDR1 and CDR2 from the germline V gene are SNHLY and FYNNEI. The V gene end was trimmed by 5 bases and the J gene end by 5 bases; junction bases not matched to a gene: 8. The CDR3 is made up of 15 amino acids. The CDR3 loop reads CASSTYRDRGDEQYF. DNA of the CDR3: TGTGCCAGCAGTACATACCGGGACAGGGGGGACGAGCAGTACTTC. Full variable domain (outside the CDR3, taken from reference TRBV2 and TRBJ2-7): EPEVTQTPSHQVTQMGQEVILRCVPISNHLYFYWYRQILGQKVEFLVSFYNNEISEKSEIFDDQFSVERPDGSNFTLKIRSTKLEDSAMYFCASSTYRDRGDEQYFGPGTRLTVT.

The chain recombines TRBV28 with TRBJ2-7, with 7 bases matching TRBD2. The germline V gene has CDR1 MDHEN and CDR2 SYDVKM. Unmatched junction bases numbered 8, after V lost 3 bases and J lost 6 bases. The CDR3 is made up of 14 amino acids. CDR3: CASSFSGGSLEQYF. DNA for the CDR3: TGTGCCAGCAGTTTTTCCGGGGGGAGTCTCGAGCAGTACTTC.

The chain joins TRBV5-6 to TRBJ1-1, with D unresolved. Germline V gives CDR1 SGHDT, CDR2 YYEEEE. The V and J ends lost 3 bases and 1 base respectively, with 16 bases between them. The CDR3 is 16 residues long. CDR3 loop: CASSSNTGASNTEAFF. CDR3 nucleotides: TGTGCCAGCAGCTCGAACACCGGAGCTTCGAACACTGAAGCTTTCTTT.

The V gene is TRBV30, the J gene TRBJ2-1; 14 nucleotides align to TRBD2. Losses at the gene ends were 8 bases for V and 7 bases for J; bases not matched to a gene: 7. CDR1 is GTSNPN, CDR2 SVGIG, per germline (reference sequence). The CDR3 contains 14 residues. The CDR3 sequence: CARGLAGAWNEQFF. The CDR3 DNA sequence: TGTGCCCGGGGACTAGCGGGAGCCTGGAATGAGCAGTTCTTC. Supplemented by reference TRBV30 and TRBJ2-1, the full variable domain reads SQTIHQWPATLVQPVGSPLSLECTVEGTSNPNLYWYRQAAGRGLQLLFYSVGIGQISSEVPQNLSASRPQDRQFILSSKKLLLSDSGFYLCARGLAGAWNEQFFGPGTRLTVL.

In its sample, this clone was seen many times. The rearrangement links TRBV2 to TRBJ2-7; 8 bases agree with TRBD1. CDR1 and CDR2 (germline): SNHLY, FYNNEI. V shed 4 bases, J shed 2 bases, and the junction held 7 bases outside the gene matches. The CDR3 length is 15 residues. Here the CDR3 reads CASSARTGYTYEQYF. The CDR3 region has the DNA TGTGCCAGCAGTGCCAGGACAGGGTACACCTACGAGCAGTACTTC.

The chain combines TRBV7-2 with TRBJ2-3, with 7 positions matching TRBD2. With 1 base clipped from V and 1 base from J, the junction kept 5 bases outside the gene matches. The CDR3 extends over 16 amino acids. Looked up from germline, CDR1 is SGHTA and CDR2 is FQGNSA. In nucleotides, the CDR3 is TGTGCCAGCAGCTTAGAGATAACTAGCGGCACAGATACGCAGTATTTT. It specifies CASSLEITSGTDTQYF.

In this sample, this clone turned up many times. The chain employs TRBV19 and TRBJ2-1; 12 nucleotides agree with TRBD1. Per germline, CDR1 LNHDA and CDR2 SQIVND (reference sequence). The CDR3 is 15 amino acids. V dropped 6 bases and J dropped 5; count of bases not matched to a gene: 5. Written as DNA, the CDR3 is TGTGCCAGTAGCGGGACAGGGGGCTCGAACAATGAGCAGTTCTTC. Encoded protein: CASSGTGGSNNEQFF.

This clone turned up a few times. V gene TRBV6-1 combines with J gene TRBJ2-2; 11 bases are shared with TRBD1. V lost 6 bases to trimming and J lost 5 bases; unmatched junction nucleotides: 5. The CDR3 consists of 15 residues. The germline CDR1 and CDR2 sequences are MNHNS and SASEGT. The chain's CDR3 is CASRRTGGRTGELFF. The CDR3 DNA sequence: TGTGCCAGCAGAAGGACAGGGGGCAGGACCGGGGAGCTGTTTTTT.

The genes are TRBV4-2 and TRBJ2-2, with TRBD2 matching over 9 bases. The CDR3 is made up of 18 amino acids. Germline lookup yields CDR1 LGHNA and CDR2 YNFKEQ. V was pared by 1 base and J by 0 bases, with 6 bases of the junction left unmatched. CDR3 loop: CASSQVSGGQANTGELFF. The CDR3 nucleotides are TGTGCCAGCAGCCAAGTTAGCGGGGGCCAAGCGAACACCGGGGAGCTGTTTTTT.

The chain carries TRBV5-5 and TRBJ2-7, with D maybe TRBD2 (7 bases). Germline values: CDR1 SGHKS, CDR2 YYEKEE (reference sequence). The CDR3 loop spans 14 amino acids. The germline V and J ends were trimmed by 0 bases and 6 bases, with 13 bases remaining between them. CDR3 residues: CASSLDLGGGEQYF. CDR3 in DNA: TGTGCCAGCAGCTTGGATCTGGGAGGGGGCGAGCAGTACTTC.

The sample holds many counts of this clone. The chain couples TRBV4-2 to TRBJ1-4; D unresolved. CDR3 length: 16 amino acids. Germline V gene data show CDR1 as LGHNA and CDR2 as YNFKEQ. The germline V and J ends were trimmed by 0 bases and 0 bases, with 8 bases remaining between them. Here the CDR3 reads CASSQETLTTNEKLFF. As DNA, the CDR3 is TGTGCCAGCAGCCAAGAGACCCTTACAACTAATGAAAAACTGTTTTTT.

By share, this clone counts as medium-sized. This chain links TRBV11-2 with TRBJ1-6; 7 bases match TRBD1. Per germline, CDR1 SGHAT and CDR2 FQNNGV. This CDR3 region has 15 residues. V lost 0 bases, J lost 9 bases, and 5 bases stayed unmatched. The CDR3 sequence: CASSLERQGVSPLHF. The DNA of the CDR3 is TGTGCCAGCAGCTTAGAGCGGCAGGGGGTTTCACCCCTCCACTTT.

This chain links TRBV28 with TRBJ1-3; no clear D gene. The V end was cut by 4 bases, the J end by 0 bases, with 10 bases between. Germline V CDR1 and CDR2: MDHEN, SYDVKM. The CDR3 loop spans 15 amino acids. The CDR3 protein is CASSSTGFSGNTIYF. In nucleotides, the CDR3 is TGTGCCAGCAGTTCGACGGGCTTCTCTGGAAACACCATATATTTT.

A word on this clone: Other DNA sequences from this sample encode an identical CDR3 as well. The rearrangement links TRBV28 to TRBJ2-7; 7 bases fit TRBD2. The CDR3 is made up of 14 amino acids. CDR1 and CDR2 (germline): MDHEN, SYDVKM. Unmatched junction bases numbered 2, after V lost 2 bases and J lost 1 base. The CDR3 bases are TGTGCCAGCAGTTTAGCGGGGGTTTCCTACGAGCAGTACTTC. Its translation is CASSLAGVSYEQYF.

V usage is TRBV5-1 and J usage is TRBJ2-7; 9 positions match TRBD1. V lost 1 base and J lost 6; bases outside the gene matches: 8. The length of the CDR3 is 15 residues. Per the germline V gene, CDR1 is SGHRS and CDR2 is YFSETQ. The CDR3: CASSLIQGAIFEQYF. The CDR3 DNA reads TGCGCCAGCAGCTTGATACAGGGGGCTATCTTCGAGCAGTACTTC.

The rearrangement links TRBV15 to TRBJ1-5; D is ambiguous. CDR3 size: 14 residues. V was pared by 5 bases and J by 7 bases, with 15 bases between. Germline lookup yields CDR1 LNHNV and CDR2 YYDKDF (reference sequence). This CDR3 is CATSLLGWGQPQHF. The CDR3 coding sequence is TGTGCCACCAGCCTCTTGGGTTGGGGACAGCCCCAGCATTTT.

This clone was seen more than once but under ten times. This rearrangement joins TRBV29-1 to TRBJ1-2, with D possibly TRBD1 on 6 matching bases. Trimming took 0 bases from V and 2 from J, leaving 7 bases between them. The CDR3 extends over 13 amino acids. Germline V CDR1 and CDR2: SQVTM, ANQGSEA. CDR3: CSVEDGQNYGYTF. The CDR3 DNA follows: TGCAGCGTTGAAGATGGACAGAACTATGGCTACACCTTC.

This clone was counted once. The rearrangement joins TRBV2 to TRBJ2-3; D not resolved. Germline assignment: CDR1 SNHLY and CDR2 FYNNEI. V was clipped by 1 base and J by 0 bases, with 8 bases between them. CDR3 length equals 15 residues. The CDR3 sequence: CASSEDRPSTDTQYF. The CDR3 DNA is TGTGCCAGCAGTGAAGACAGACCTAGCACAGATACGCAGTATTTT.

This clone occurred a few times. This chain links TRBV6-1 with TRBJ1-1, with D possibly matching TRBD1 (5 bases). Germline values: CDR1 MNHNS, CDR2 SASEGT. The CDR3 contains 15 residues. The V gene lost 1 base and the J gene lost 12 bases, with 21 bases spanning the gap. The CDR3 DNA reads as TGTGCCAGCAGTGAAGGTGGATTTTCCGGGACGCGGTCTTTCTTT. It specifies CASSEGGFSGTRSFF.

CDR3 region: CASSLASGGADTQYF. The CDR3 DNA follows: TGTGCCAGCAGCTTAGCTAGCGGAGGGGCAGATACGCAGTATTTT. The chain employs TRBV7-2 and TRBJ2-3; a weak D match, TRBD2 (6 bases). There are 15 residues in the CDR3. Germline V gene sequence: CDR1 SGHTA, CDR2 FQGNSA. V was clipped by 0 bases and J by 4 bases, with 11 bases between them.

The rearrangement links TRBV19 to TRBJ2-3, with 7 bases fitting TRBD2. The CDR3 spans 17 residues. After removal of 1 base from V and 2 bases from J, the junction contained 9 bases not matched to a gene. CDR1 LNHDA and CDR2 SQIVND come from the germline V gene (reference sequence). CDR3 nucleotides: TGTGCCAGTAGTATAGTAGCACTAGCGAAGAACACAGATACGCAGTATTTT. Translated: CASSIVALAKNTDTQYF.

CDR3 protein: CASSLSRQAGIYEQYF. CDR3 in DNA: TGTGCCAGCAGTTTATCGAGGCAGGCAGGGATCTACGAGCAGTACTTC. The V and J genes are TRBV27 and TRBJ2-7; D perhaps matches TRBD1 (5 bases). V was clipped by 0 bases and J by 3 bases, with 15 bases between them. CDR1 and CDR2 (germline): MNHEY, SMNVEV (reference sequence). The CDR3 sequence is 16 residues long.

V gene TRBV5-4 combines with J gene TRBJ2-3; 8 bases line up with TRBD2. CDR1 is SGHNT, CDR2 YYREEE, per germline (reference sequence). Trimming cost V 4 bases and J 1 base; bases outside gene matches: 8. The CDR3 loop spans 16 amino acids. The CDR3 sequence is CASSPLSGSGTDTQYF. Written as DNA, the CDR3 is TGTGCCAGCAGCCCATTAAGCGGGAGTGGCACAGATACGCAGTATTTT.

In this sample, this clone turned up a few times. The gene calls are TRBV27 and TRBJ1-5; weak D call: TRBD1 (6 bases). The CDR3 extends over 13 amino acids. Germline values: CDR1 MNHEY, CDR2 SMNVEV (reference sequence). V lost 8 bases and J lost 8, with 16 bases in between. CDR3 in amino acids: CASSEGGLKPQHF. The CDR3 bases are TGTGCCAGCTCGGAGGGGGGATTGAAGCCCCAGCATTTT.